This TCR beta chain originates from a study of T cell changes during pregnancy in multiple sclerosis. Data came from immunoSEQ multiplex PCR; TCRdb stores just in-frame clones and leaves some out. In the table there are over 35,000 clones, around nine tenths of which are singletons. Germline trimming cut 3 bases from V and 4 bases from J; bases unmatched to any gene: 1. The CDR3 length is 14 residues. Germline lookup yields CDR1 MNHEY and CDR2 SMNVEV (reference sequence). The specimen comprised CD8+ T cells from peripheral blood mononuclear cells, sampled before pregnancy. The rearrangement joins TRBV27 to TRBJ1-5; 9 bases match TRBD1. This clonotype originated in a female donor with multiple sclerosis, enrolled in a pregnancy study. The CDR3 region has the DNA TGTGCCAGCAGTTTCGACAGGGGGAATCAGCCCCAGCATTTT. This codes for CASSFDRGNQPQHF.